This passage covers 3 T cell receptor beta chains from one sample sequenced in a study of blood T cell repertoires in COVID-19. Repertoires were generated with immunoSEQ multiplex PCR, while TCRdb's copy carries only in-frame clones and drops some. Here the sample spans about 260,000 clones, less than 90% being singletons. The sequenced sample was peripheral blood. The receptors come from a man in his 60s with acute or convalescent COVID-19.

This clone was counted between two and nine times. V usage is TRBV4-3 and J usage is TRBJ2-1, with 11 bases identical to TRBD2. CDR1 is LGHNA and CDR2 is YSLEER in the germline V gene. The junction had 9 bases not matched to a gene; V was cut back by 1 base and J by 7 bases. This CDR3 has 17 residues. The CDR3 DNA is TGCGCCAGCAGCCAAGTGGTCCTGGGACTAGCGGCAAATGAGCAGTTCTTC. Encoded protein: CASSQVVLGLAANEQFF.

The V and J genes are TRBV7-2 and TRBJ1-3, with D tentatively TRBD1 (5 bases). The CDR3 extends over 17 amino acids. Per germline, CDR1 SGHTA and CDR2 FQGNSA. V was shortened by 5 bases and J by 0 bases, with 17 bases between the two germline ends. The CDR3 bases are TGTGCCAGCAGCCTTCGGGTGGGGGGAAACTCTGGAAACACCATATATTTT. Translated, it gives CASSLRVGGNSGNTIYF.

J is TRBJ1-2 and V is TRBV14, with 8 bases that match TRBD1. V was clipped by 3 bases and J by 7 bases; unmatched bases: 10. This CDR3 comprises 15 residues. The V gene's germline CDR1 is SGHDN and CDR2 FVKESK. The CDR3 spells CASSQRQGALGGYTF. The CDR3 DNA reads TGTGCCAGCAGCCAGCGGCAGGGGGCCTTGGGTGGCTACACCTTC.